This T cell receptor (beta chain) was profiled in a study of T cells in Graves' hyperthyroidism and ophthalmopathy. TCR beta CDR3 regions were amplified from RNA transcripts. TCR CDR3 underwent first-round RT-PCR with the HTBI primer set. From the multiplex PCR reads, TCRdb called clonotypes with MiXCR, one entry per CDR3 protein. The sample shows about 130,000 distinct CDR3 sequences, less than 25% of them seen only once. PBMCs stemmed from less than 13 ml fresh peripheral blood. Many counts were recorded for this clonotype. Its antigen is unidentified. The J segment lost 9 bases and the V segment lost 6 bases, leaving 7 bases of the junction unmatched. The germline gives CDR1 SNHLY, CDR2 FYNNEI. This CDR3 contains 14 residues. Notes on the study in general: Separation of ophthalmopathy from stable hyperthyroidism was achieved by a 13 V-J model.

The rearrangement uses TRBV2 and TRBJ2-7; 14 bases line up with TRBD2. The sequence derives from a woman between 45 and 65 years old with Graves' hyperthyroidism that later progressed to Graves' ophthalmopathy. Sequences were obtained from blood. The CDR3 nucleotides are TGTGCCAGCAGGGAGGGACTAGCGGGAGTGAGGCAGTACTTC. It encodes CASREGLAGVRQYF.